This TCR beta chain was sequenced in a study of blood T cell repertoires in COVID-19. Across the study: Acute and convalescent COVID-19 samples came from the United States, Italy and Spain. Nucleic acid was either cDNA or gDNA, and it came from T cells, B-cell-depleted T cells, or PBMCs.

Original analysis: Quantification of nucleated cells was approximated via reference gene primer amplification. Assay: immunoSEQ multiplex PCR; the TCRdb copy retains only in-frame clones and omits some. V and J calls plus clone size are reproduced from that table; the DNA served to infer D and trimming. The repertoire holds about 190,000 clones, with about four fifths as singletons. Trimming pared 2 bases from V and 2 bases from J, leaving 10 bases between. CDR3 size: 15 residues. Germline loops: CDR1 KGHDR, CDR2 SFDVKD. Sequencing used peripheral blood. This clonotype originated in a man aged 50 to 60 with active or convalescent COVID-19. This rearrangement joins TRBV24-1 to TRBJ2-3; D not resolved. CDR3 DNA sequence: TGTGCCACCAGTGATTGGCAGGAATCCACAGATACGCAGTATTTT. It codes for CATSDWQESTDTQYF.